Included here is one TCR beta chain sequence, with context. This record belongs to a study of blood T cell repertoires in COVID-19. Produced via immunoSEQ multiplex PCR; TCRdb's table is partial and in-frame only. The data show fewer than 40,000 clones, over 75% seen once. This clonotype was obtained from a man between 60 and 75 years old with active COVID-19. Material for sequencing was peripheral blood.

CDR3 protein: CASKVGGTYNEQFF. CDR3 in DNA: TGTGCCAGCAAGGTAGGGGGTACCTACAATGAGCAGTTCTTC. The genes are TRBV27 and TRBJ2-1; a possible D gene is TRBD1 (6 bases). The CDR3 consists of 14 residues. Trimming took off 7 bases at V and 2 bases at J, with 12 bases between the two ends. Germline V lookup: CDR1 MNHEY, CDR2 SMNVEV (reference sequence).